These T cell receptor beta chains were read from a single sample in a study of T-cell reconstitution after alpha-beta-depleted transplantation in children. One entry per CDR3 protein, called by TCRdb with MiXCR from the PCR reads. The sample lists some 520,000 distinct CDR3 sequences, 32% occurring once. Material: PBMCs from the stem cell graft donor, obtained from the stem cell graft. These receptors were collected from a human donor who donated a stem cell graft to a child with aplastic anemia. The CDR3 runs from the conserved cysteine through the conserved F or W.

v_gene | CDR3aa
TRBV11-2 | CASSLDSEGAEAFF
TRBV4-1 | CASSQDGLADSQETQYF
TRBV7-2 | CASSPGTGNTQYF
TRBV19 | CASSMTDEKLFF
TRBV20-1 | CSAFSDIDEQFF
TRBV7-5 | CISVPEALQGARNTEAFF
TRBV15 | CATSKGQGDSYEQYF
TRBV12-3/TRBV12-4 | CASSLEGGGNQPQHF
TRBV4-3 | CASSQDRSTGELFF
TRBV24-1 | CATGASGTETQYF
TRBV5-1 | CASSLEGTANYGYTF